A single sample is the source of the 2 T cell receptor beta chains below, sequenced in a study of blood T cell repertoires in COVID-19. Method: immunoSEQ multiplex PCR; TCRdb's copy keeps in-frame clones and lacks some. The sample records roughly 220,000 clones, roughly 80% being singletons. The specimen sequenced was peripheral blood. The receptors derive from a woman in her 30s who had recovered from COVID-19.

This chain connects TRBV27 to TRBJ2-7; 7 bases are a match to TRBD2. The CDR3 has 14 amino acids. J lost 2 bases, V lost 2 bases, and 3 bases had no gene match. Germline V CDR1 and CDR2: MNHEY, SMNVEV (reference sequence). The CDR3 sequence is CASSLAGVTYEQYF. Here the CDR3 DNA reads TGTGCCAGCAGTTTAGCGGGAGTTACCTACGAGCAGTACTTC.

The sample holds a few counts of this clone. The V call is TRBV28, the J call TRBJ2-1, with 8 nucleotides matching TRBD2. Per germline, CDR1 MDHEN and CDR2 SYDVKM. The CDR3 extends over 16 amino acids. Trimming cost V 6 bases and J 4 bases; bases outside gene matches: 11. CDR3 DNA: TGTGCCAGCAGGGGAGCGGGAGCAGCGGGGTACAATGAGCAGTTCTTC. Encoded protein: CASRGAGAAGYNEQFF.